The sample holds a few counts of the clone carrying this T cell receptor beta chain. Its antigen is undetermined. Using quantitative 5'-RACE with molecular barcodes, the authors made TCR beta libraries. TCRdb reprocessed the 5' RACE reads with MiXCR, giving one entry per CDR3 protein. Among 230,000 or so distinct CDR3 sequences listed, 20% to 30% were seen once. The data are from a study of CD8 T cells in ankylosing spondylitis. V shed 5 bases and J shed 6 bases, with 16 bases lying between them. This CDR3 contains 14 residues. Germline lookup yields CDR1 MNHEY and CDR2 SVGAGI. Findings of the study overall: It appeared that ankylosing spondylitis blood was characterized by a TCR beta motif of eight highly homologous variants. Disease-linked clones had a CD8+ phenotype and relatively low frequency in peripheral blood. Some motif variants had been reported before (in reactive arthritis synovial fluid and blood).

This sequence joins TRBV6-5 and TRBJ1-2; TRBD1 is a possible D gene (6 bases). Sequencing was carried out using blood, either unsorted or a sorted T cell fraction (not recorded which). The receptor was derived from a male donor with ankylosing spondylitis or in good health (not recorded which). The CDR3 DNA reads TGTGCCAGCAGTAACCCGGGGGGGGCACATGGCTACACCTTC. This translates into CASSNPGGAHGYTF.